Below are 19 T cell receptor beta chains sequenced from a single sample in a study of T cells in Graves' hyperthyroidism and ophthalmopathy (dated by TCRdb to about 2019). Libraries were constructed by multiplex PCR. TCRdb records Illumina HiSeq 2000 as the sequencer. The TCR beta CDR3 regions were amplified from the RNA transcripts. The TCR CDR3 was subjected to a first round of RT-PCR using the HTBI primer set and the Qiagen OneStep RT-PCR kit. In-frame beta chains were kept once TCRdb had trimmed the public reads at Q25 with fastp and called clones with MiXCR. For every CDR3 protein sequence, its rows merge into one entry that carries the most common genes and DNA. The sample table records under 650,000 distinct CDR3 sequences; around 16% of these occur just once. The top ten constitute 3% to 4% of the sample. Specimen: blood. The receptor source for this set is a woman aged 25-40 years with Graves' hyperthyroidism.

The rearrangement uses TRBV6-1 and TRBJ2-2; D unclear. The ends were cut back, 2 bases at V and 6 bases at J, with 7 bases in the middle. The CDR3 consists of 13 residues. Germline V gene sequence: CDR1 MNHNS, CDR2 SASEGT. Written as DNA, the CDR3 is TGTGCCAGCAGTGAAATTACGGCCGGGGAGCTGTTTTTT. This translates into CASSEITAGELFF.

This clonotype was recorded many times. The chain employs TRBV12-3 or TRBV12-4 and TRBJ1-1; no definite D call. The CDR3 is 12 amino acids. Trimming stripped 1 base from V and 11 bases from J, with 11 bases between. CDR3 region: CASSLVEGVAFF. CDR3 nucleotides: TGTGCCAGCAGTTTAGTGGAGGGAGTTGCTTTCTTT.

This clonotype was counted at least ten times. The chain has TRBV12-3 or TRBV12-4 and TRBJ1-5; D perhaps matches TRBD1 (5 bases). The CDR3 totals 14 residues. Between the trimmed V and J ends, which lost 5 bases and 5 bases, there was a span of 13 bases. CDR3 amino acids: CASSGGSGHQPQHF. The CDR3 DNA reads TGTGCCAGCAGTGGGGGTAGCGGCCATCAGCCCCAGCATTTT.

The CDR3 loop is CASSLGVAGELFF. CDR3 in DNA: TGTGCCAGCAGCTTGGGGGTAGCGGGGGAGCTGTTTTTT. The chain combines TRBV5-5 with TRBJ2-2, with D possibly TRBD2 on 5 matching bases. V was trimmed by 0 bases and J by 8 bases, leaving 8 bases between them. The CDR3 covers 13 residues. Germline V lookup: CDR1 SGHKS, CDR2 YYEKEE (reference sequence).

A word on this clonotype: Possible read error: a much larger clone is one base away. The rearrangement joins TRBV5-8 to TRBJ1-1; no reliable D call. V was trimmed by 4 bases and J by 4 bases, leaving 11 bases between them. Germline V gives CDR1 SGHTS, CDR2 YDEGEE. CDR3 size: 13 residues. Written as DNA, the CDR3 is TGTGCCAGCAGCCCGAGTGTAAGCACTGAAGCTTTCTTT. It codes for CASSPSVSTEAFF.

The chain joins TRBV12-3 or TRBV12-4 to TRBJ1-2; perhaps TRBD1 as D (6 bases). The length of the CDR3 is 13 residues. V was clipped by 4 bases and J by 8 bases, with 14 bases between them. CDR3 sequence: CASSYQGNGGYTF. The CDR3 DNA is TGTGCCAGCAGTTATCAGGGGAATGGAGGCTACACCTTC.

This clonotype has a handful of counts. The CDR3 sequence is CAWSLGTLSYEQYF. DNA for the CDR3: TGTGCCTGGAGTTTGGGGACCCTCTCCTACGAGCAGTACTTC. V is TRBV30 and J is TRBJ2-7; D may correspond to TRBD1 or TRBD2 (5 bases each). Deletions cut 2 bases from V and 0 bases from J, with 11 bases between. There are 14 residues in the CDR3. CDR1 is GTSNPN, CDR2 SVGIG, per germline (reference sequence).

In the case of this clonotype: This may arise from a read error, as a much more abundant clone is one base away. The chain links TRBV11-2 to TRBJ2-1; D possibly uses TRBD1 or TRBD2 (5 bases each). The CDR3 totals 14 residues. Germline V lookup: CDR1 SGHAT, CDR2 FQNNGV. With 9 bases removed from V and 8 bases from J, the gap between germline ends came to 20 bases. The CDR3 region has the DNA TGTGCCAGTATATGGGACCCCAGGGTGTATGAGCAGTTCTTC. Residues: CASIWDPRVYEQFF.

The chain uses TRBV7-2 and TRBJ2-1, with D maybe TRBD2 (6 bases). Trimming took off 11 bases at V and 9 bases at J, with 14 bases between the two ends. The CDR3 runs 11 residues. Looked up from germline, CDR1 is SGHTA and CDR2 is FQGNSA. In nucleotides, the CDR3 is TGTGCCGCCTCGGGAGTTGTTGAGCAGTTCTTC. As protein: CAASGVVEQFF.

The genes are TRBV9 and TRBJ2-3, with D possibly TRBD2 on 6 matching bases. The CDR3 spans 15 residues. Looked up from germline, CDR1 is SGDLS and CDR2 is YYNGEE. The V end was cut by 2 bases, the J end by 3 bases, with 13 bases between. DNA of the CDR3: TGTGCCAGCAGCGTGGGGGGATTGAGGACAGATACGCAGTATTTT. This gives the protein CASSVGGLRTDTQYF.

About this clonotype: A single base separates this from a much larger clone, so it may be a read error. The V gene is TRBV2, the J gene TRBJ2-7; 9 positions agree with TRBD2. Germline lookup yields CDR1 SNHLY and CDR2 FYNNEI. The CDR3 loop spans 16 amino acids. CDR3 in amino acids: CAGSEARASGKREQYF. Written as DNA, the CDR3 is TGTGCCGGCAGTGAAGCTCGGGCTAGCGGGAAACGCGAGCAGTACTTC.

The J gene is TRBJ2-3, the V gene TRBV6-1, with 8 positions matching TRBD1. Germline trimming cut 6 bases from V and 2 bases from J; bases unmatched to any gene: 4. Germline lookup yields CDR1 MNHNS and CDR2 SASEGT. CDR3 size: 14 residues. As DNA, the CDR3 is TGTGCCAGCAGCAGGGGGCGCCCCACAGATACGCAGTATTTT. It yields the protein CASSRGRPTDTQYF.

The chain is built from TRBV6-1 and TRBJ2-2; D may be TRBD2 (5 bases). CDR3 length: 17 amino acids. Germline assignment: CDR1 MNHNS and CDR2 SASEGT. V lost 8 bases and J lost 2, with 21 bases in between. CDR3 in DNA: TGTGCCAGCTTCCTCAGACGGGCTAGCCCCAACACCGGGGAGCTGTTTTTT. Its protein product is CASFLRRASPNTGELFF.

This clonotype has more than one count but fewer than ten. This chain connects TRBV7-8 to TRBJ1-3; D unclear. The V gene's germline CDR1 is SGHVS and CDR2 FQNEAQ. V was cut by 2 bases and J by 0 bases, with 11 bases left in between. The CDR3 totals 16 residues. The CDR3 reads CASSLRPGGSGNTIYF. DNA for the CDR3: TGTGCCAGCAGCTTACGCCCCGGAGGCTCTGGAAACACCATATATTTT.

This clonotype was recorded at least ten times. The CDR3 DNA follows: TGTGCCAGCAGTTATCTTAGCGGGAGGGAGGACAATGAGCAGTTCTTC. Translated: CASSYLSGREDNEQFF. V and J are TRBV28 and TRBJ2-1, with 11 nucleotides matching TRBD2. Trimming removed 4 bases from V and 5 bases from J; junction bases left unmatched: 7. This CDR3 has 16 residues. Germline V CDR1 and CDR2: MDHEN, SYDVKM.

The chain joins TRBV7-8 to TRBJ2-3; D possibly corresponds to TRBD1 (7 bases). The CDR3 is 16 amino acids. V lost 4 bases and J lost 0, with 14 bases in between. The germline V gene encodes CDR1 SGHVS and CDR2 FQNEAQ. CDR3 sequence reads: CASSSPGGQSTDTQYF. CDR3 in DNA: TGTGCCAGCAGCTCACCAGGGGGGCAGAGCACAGATACGCAGTATTTT. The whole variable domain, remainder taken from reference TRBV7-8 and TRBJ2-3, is GAGVSQSPRYKVAKRGQDVALRCDPISGHVSLFWYQQALGQGPEFLTYFQNEAQLDKSGLPSDRFFAERPEGSVSTLKIQRTQQEDSAVYLCASSSPGGQSTDTQYFGPGTRLTVL.

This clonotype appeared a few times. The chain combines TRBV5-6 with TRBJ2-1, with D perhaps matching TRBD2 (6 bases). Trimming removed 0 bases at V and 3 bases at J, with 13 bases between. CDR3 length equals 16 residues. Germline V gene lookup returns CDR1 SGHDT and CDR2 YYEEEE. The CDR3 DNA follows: TGTGCCAGCAGCTTGGAACTTTTGCGGGGCTACAATGAGCAGTTCTTC. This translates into CASSLELLRGYNEQFF.

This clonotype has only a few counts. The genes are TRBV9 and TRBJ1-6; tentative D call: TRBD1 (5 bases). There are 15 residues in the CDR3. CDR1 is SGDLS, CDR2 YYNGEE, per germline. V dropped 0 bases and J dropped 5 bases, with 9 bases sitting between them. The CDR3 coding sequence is TGTGCCAGCAGCGTAGGGGGACGTCATAATTCACCCCTCCACTTT. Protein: CASSVGGRHNSPLHF.

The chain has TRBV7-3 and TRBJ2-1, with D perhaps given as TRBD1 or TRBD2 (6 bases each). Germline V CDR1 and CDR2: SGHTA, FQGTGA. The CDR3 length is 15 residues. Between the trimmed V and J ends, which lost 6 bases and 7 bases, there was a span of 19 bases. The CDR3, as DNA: TGTGCCAGCAGTTTGGGAACCGGGGGCGCGAATGAGCAGTTCTTC. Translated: CASSLGTGGANEQFF.